Described below is a single TCR beta chain sequence and its context. Its specificity is unknown. The identical CDR3 is also encoded by other nucleotide sequences in the sample. This sample is part of a study of shared clonotypes between healthy human individuals. Study-level information: Donors consisted of two women and a few men between 18 and 49. Overall study results and limits: Sampling covered blood only; tissue repertoires likely differ.

V shed 4 bases and J 5 bases; nucleotides not matched to a gene: 5. Per germline, CDR1 LGHNA and CDR2 YNFKEQ. CDR3 length: 16 residues. An even split of each subset's genomic DNA across several immunoSEQ plates was performed. Repertoires were generated with immunoSEQ multiplex PCR, while TCRdb's copy carries only in-frame clones and drops some. The table records some 2.3 million clones, approximately 95% of them present only once. CD45RA+ naive and CD45RA-negative memory subsets were separated from CD4+ cells. Sample: naive CD4+ T cells from PBMCs. Subset noted: CD45RA+ positively selected. The source is a young man in good health. Some clones in this sample may be carry-over from other donors' samples. This chain uses TRBV4-2 with TRBJ2-5; 15 bases fit TRBD2. The chain's CDR3 is CASSRGLAGGRETQYF. The CDR3 DNA sequence: TGTGCCAGCAGCCGGGGACTAGCGGGAGGTCGGGAGACCCAGTACTTC.